This is a list of T cell receptor beta chains from one sample in a study of a mutant IDH1 vaccine in newly diagnosed glioma. The assay was immunoSEQ multiplex PCR, and TCRdb's table has in-frame clones only and misses some. The table shows over 30,000 clones, with about three quarters occurring only once. The sequencing used peripheral blood mononuclear cells (PBMCs), collected from a glioma patient treated with radiotherapy, temozolomide or both. Source of these receptors: a man in his fifties or sixties with glioma. Some clones in this sample may be carry-over from other donors' samples. The CDR3 runs from the conserved cysteine through the conserved F or W.

V gene | CDR3 length | CDR3 protein
TRBV6-1 | 15 | CASFRGQGTGYEQYF
TRBV6-6 | 14 | CASSSAGEANTQYF
TRBV15 | 17 | CATSRAPGTSGDNEQFF
TRBV11-3 | 15 | CASSRAGGRTGELFF
TRBV10-3 | 16 | CAISESSTSVVSTQYF
TRBV6-1 | 12 | CASRKWGTEAFF
TRBV28 | 12 | CATLAQSYEQYF
TRBV5-6 | 14 | CASSSIGGAAEAFF
TRBV5-5 | 17 | CASSLKGLDFQDTEAFF
TRBV6-5 | 13 | CASSRDQGYGYTF
TRBV7-2 | 14 | CASSSGQLNTEAFF
TRBV7-9 | 14 | CASSTGQTNYGYTF
TRBV6-4 | 14 | CASSSGRDTGELFF
TRBV4-2 | 13 | CASRKEPLDTQYF
TRBV19 | 13 | CASSPTGFYEQYF
TRBV5-6 | 15 | CASSLEGRAYSPLHF
TRBV5-4 | 14 | CASGREGQDSPLHF
TRBV5-5 | 14 | CASSPAWGYYEQYF
TRBV5-6 | 17 | CASSLRWSEGSYNEQFF
TRBV7-8 | 16 | CASSLGGAANTGELFF
TRBV5-4 | 16 | CASSLQGLAGENEQFF
TRBV10-3 | 11 | CAISSVDTQYF
TRBV7-8 | 13 | CASSSGGPVGYTF
TRBV6-1 | 13 | CASSLGLNTEAFF
TRBV6-1 | 13 | CASTLFSNQPQHF
TRBV4-1 | 14 | CASSPQRGNYGYTF
TRBV2 | 16 | CASSERRPDFNQPQHF
TRBV7-2 | 15 | CASSPGGSMNTEAFF
TRBV7-2 | 19 | CASSFGFYVSTGMTYEQYF
TRBV18 | 13 | CASSGAGNTEAFF
TRBV7-2 | 15 | CASSTVGGGQETQYF
TRBV18 | 11 | CASSLDSEQYF
TRBV18 | 14 | CASSPRGWGQPQHF
TRBV10-1 | 10 | CAALRETQYF
TRBV10-3 | 16 | CAISGPGGLAGVEQYF
TRBV7-3 | 13 | CASSLNPRDGYTF
TRBV4-3 | 13 | CASSPTEAEPQHF
TRBV2 | 13 | CASSVRSTDTQYF
TRBV5-6 | 14 | CASSAGLSNQPQHF
TRBV6-1 | 15 | CASSEAETGGYGYTF
TRBV5-1 | 15 | CASSSGGATIYEQYF
TRBV6-1 | 16 | CASSEDRGPNSYEQYF
TRBV5-1 | 13 | CASSFRDRAEQYF
TRBV6-6 | 16 | CASSYLRASAGYEQYF
TRBV7-8 | 15 | CASSLGNQGIQPQHF
TRBV6-1 | 13 | CASSGQVNTEAFF
TRBV5-1 | 14 | CATSGTGVTGELFF
TRBV30 | 12 | CAWSATNYGYTF
TRBV5-1 | 14 | CASSSGTGLNEQFF
TRBV29-1 | 11 | CSVGRDNEQFF
TRBV20-1 | 11 | CSGMVQETQYF
TRBV29-1 | 14 | CSVVLTSGGETQYF
TRBV5-1 | 16 | CASSLRSGRRTDTQYF
TRBV5-1 | 15 | CASSLGRWSYNEQFF
TRBV6-5 | 16 | CASSYGAPGAKNIQYF
TRBV7-9 | 13 | CASRQPAGNEQFF
TRBV5-1 | 14 | CASSPGTVNTEAFF
TRBV6-5 | 15 | CASSYSTTGANVLTF
TRBV7-2 | 13 | CASSKSSDHEQFF